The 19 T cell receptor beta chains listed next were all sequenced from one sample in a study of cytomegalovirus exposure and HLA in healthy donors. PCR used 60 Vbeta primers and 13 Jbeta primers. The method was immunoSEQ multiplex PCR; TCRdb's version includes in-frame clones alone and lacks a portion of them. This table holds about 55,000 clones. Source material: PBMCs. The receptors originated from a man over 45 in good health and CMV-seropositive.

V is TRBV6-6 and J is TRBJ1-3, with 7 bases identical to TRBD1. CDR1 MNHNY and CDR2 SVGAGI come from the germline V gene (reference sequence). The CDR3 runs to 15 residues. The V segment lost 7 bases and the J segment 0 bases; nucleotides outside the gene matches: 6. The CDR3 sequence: CASTRGISSGNTIYF. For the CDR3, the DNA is TGTGCCAGCACCAGGGGGATCTCCTCTGGAAACACCATATATTTT.

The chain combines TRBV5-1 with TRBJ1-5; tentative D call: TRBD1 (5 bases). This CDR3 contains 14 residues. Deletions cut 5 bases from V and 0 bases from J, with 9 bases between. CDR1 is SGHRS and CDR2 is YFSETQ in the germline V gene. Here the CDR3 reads CASSPQGSNQPQHF. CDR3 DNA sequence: TGCGCCAGCAGTCCGCAGGGTAGCAATCAGCCCCAGCATTTT.

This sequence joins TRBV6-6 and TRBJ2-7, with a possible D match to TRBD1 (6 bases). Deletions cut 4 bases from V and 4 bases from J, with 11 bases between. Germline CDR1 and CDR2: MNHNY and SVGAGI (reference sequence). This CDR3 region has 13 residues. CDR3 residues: CASSFGTTYEQYF. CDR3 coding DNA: TGTGCCAGCAGTTTCGGGACAACGTACGAGCAGTACTTC.

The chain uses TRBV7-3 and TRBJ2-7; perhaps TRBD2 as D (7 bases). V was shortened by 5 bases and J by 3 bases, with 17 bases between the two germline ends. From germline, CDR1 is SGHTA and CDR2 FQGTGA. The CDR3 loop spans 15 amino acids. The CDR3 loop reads CASSPSGGGGYEQYF. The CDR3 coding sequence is TGTGCCAGCAGCCCATCGGGGGGAGGGGGCTACGAGCAGTACTTC.

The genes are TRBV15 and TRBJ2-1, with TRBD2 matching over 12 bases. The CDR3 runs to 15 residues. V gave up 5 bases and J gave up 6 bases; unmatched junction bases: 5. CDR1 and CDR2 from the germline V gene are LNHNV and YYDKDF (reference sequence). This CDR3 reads CATSREGLAGNEQFF. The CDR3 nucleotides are TGTGCCACCAGCCGCGAGGGACTAGCGGGCAATGAGCAGTTCTTC.

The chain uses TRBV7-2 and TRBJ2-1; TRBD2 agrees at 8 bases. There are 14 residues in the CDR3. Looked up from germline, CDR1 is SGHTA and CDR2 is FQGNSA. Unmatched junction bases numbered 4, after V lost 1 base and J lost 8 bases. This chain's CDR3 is CASSLDSGVDEQFF. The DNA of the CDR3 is TGTGCCAGCAGCTTAGATAGCGGGGTCGATGAGCAGTTCTTC.

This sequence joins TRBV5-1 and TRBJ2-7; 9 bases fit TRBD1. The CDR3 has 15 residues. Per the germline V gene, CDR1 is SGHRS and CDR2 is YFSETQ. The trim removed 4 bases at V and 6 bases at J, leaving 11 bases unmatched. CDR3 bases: TGCGCCAGCAGCCTGCGACAGGGGGTGAGGGTCGAGCAGTACTTC. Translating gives CASSLRQGVRVEQYF.

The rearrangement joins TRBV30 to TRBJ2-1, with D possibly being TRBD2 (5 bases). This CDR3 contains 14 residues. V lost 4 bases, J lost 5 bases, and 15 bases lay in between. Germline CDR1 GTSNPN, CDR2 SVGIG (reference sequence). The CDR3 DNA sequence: TGTGCCTGGAATGAGGGTAAAATGGACAATGAGCAGTTCTTC. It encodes CAWNEGKMDNEQFF.

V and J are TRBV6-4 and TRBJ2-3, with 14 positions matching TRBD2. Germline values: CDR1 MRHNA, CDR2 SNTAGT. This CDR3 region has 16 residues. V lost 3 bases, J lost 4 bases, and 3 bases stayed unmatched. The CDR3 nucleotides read TGTGCCAGCAGTGAGTGGACTAGCGGGGGGCCAGATACGCAGTATTTT. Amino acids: CASSEWTSGGPDTQYF.

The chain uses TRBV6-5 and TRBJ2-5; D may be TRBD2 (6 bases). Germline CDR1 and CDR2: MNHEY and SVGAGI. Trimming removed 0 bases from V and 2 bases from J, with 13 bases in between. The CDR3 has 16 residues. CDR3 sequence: CASSYSGGGGQETQYF. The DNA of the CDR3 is TGTGCCAGCAGTTACTCCGGGGGTGGGGGGCAAGAGACCCAGTACTTC.

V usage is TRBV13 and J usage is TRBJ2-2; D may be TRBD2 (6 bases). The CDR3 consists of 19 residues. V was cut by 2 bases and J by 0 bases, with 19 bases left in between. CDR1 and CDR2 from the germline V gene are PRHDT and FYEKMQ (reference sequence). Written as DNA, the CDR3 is TGTGCCAGCAGCTTATTCGGTAGCGGTTTAATCTCGAACACCGGGGAGCTGTTTTTT. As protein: CASSLFGSGLISNTGELFF.

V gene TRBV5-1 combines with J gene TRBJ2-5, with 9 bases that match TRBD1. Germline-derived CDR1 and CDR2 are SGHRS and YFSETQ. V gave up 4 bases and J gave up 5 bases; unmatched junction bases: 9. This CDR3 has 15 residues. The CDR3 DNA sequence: TGCGCCAGCAGCATTGGACTGGGACAGGGTGAGACCCAGTACTTC. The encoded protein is CASSIGLGQGETQYF.

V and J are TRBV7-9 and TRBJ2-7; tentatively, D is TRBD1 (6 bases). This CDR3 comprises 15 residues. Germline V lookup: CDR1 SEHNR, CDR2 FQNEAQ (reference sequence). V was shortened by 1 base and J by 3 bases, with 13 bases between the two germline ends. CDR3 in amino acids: CASSLEQQGHYEQYF. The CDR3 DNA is TGTGCCAGCAGCTTAGAGCAACAGGGCCACTACGAGCAGTACTTC.

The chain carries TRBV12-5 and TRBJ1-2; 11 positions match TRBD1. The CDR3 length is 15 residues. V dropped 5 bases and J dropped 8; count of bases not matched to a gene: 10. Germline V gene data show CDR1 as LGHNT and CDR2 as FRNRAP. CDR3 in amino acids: CASGTGQGAMVGYTF. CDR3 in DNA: TGTGCTAGTGGTACCGGACAGGGGGCGATGGTGGGCTACACCTTC.

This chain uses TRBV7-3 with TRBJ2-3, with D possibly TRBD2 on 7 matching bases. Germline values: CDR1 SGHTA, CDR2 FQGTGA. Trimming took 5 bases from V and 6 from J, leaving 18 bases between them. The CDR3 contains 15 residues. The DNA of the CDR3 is TGTGCCAGCAGCCCCGTAGGGGGGGGCGGGGATACGCAGTATTTT. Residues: CASSPVGGGGDTQYF.

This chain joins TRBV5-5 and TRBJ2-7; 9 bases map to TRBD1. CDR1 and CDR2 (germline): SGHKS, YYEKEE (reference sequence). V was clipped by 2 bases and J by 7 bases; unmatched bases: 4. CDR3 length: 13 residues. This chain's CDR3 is CASSLQGAREQYF. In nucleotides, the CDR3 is TGTGCCAGCAGCTTACAGGGGGCTCGTGAGCAGTACTTC.

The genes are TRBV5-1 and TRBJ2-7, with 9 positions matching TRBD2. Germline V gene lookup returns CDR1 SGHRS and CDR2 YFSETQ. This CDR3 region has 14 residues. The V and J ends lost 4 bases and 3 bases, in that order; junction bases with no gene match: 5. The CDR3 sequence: CASSPAGGIYEQYF. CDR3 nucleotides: TGCGCCAGCAGCCCAGCGGGAGGCATCTACGAGCAGTACTTC.

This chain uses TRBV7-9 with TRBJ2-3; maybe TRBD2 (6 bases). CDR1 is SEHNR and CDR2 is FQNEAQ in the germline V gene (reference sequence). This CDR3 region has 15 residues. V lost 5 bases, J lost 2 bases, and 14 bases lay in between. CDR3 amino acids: CASSVGGRDTDTQYF. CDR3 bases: TGTGCCAGCAGCGTGGGAGGCAGAGACACAGATACGCAGTATTTT.

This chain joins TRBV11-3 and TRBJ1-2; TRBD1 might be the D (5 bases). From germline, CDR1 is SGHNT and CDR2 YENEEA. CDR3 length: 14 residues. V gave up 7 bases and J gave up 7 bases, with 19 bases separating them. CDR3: CASTSPLSQGGYTF. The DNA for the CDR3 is TGTGCCAGCACCTCCCCTTTAAGCCAGGGTGGCTACACCTTC. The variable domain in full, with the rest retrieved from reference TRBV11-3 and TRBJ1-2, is EAGVVQSPRYKIIEKKQPVAFWCNPISGHNTLYWYLQNLGQGPELLIRYENEEAVDDSQLPKDRFSAERLKGVDSTLKIQPAELGDSAVYLCASTSPLSQGGYTFGSGTRLTVV.